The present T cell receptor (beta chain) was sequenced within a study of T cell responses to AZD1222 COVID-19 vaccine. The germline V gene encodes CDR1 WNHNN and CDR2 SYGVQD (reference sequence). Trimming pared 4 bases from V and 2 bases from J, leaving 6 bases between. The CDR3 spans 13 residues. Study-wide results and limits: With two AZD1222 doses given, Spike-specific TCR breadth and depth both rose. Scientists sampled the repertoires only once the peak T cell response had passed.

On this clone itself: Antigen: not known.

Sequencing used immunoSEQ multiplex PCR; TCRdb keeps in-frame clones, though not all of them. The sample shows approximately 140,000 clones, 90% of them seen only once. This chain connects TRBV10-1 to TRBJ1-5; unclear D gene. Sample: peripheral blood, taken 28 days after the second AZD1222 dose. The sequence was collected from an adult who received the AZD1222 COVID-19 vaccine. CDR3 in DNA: TGCGCCAGCAGTGCAGCCCGCAATCAGCCCCAGCATTTT. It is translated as CASSAARNQPQHF.